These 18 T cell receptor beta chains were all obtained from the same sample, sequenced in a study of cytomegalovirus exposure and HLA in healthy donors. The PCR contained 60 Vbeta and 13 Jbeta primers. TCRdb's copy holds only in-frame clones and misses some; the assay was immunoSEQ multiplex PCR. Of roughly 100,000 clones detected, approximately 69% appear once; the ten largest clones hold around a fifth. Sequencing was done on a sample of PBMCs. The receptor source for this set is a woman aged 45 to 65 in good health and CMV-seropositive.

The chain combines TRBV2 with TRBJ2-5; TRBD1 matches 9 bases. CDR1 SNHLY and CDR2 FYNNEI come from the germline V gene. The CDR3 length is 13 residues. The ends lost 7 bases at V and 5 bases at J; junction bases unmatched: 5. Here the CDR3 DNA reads TGTGCCAGCATGAGACAGGGGGTTGAGACCCAGTACTTC. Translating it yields CASMRQGVETQYF.

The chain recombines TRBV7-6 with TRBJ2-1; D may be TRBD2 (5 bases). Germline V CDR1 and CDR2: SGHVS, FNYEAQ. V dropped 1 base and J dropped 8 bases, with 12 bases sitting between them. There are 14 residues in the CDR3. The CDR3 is CASSLERERYEQFF. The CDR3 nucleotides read TGTGCCAGCAGCTTAGAGAGGGAAAGATATGAGCAGTTCTTC.

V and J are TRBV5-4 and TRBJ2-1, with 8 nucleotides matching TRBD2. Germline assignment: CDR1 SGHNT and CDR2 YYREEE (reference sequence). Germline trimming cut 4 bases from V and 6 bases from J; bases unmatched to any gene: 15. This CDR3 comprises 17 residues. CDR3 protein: CASSPGGLAGRGNEQFF. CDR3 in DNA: TGTGCCAGCAGCCCAGGCGGGCTAGCGGGTCGTGGCAATGAGCAGTTCTTC.

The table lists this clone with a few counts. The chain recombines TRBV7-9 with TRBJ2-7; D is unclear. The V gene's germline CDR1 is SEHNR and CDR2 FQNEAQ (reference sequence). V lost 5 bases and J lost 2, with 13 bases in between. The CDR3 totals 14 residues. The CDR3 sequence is CASSRLEAPYEQYF. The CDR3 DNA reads TGTGCCAGCAGCCGACTCGAAGCCCCCTACGAGCAGTACTTC. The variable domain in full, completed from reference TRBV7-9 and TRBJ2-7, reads DTGVSQNPRHKITKRGQNVTFRCDPISEHNRLYWYRQTLGQGPEFLTYFQNEAQLEKSRLLSDRFSAERPKGSFSTLEIQRTEQGDSAMYLCASSRLEAPYEQYFGPGTRLTVT.

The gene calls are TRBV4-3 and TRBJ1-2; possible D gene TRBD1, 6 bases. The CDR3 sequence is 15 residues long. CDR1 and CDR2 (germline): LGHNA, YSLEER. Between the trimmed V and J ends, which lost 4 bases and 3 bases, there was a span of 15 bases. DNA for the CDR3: TGCGCCAGCAGCCCAGACAGGCGCGCTGACTATGGCTACACCTTC. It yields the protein CASSPDRRADYGYTF.

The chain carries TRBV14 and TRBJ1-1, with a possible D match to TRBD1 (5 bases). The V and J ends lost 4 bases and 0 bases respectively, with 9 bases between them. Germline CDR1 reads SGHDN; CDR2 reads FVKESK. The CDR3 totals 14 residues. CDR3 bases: TGTGCCAGCAGCCCCGGGGGATTGAACACTGAAGCTTTCTTT. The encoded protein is CASSPGGLNTEAFF.

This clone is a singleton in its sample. The CDR3 protein is CASSEATGEWNTEAFF. The CDR3 DNA reads as TGTGCCAGCAGTGAAGCGACAGGGGAGTGGAACACTGAAGCTTTCTTT. This sequence joins TRBV2 and TRBJ1-1; the match to TRBD1 covers 8 bases. J gave up 1 base and V 0 bases, and 4 bases lay outside the gene matches. The CDR3 extends over 16 amino acids. Germline V gene sequence: CDR1 SNHLY, CDR2 FYNNEI.

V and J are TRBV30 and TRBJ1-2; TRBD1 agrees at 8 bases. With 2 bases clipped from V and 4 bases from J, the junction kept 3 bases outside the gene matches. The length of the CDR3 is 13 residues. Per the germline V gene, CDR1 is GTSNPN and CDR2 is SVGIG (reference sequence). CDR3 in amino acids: CAWSPQGVYGYTF. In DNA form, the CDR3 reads TGTGCCTGGAGTCCACAGGGGGTCTATGGCTACACCTTC.

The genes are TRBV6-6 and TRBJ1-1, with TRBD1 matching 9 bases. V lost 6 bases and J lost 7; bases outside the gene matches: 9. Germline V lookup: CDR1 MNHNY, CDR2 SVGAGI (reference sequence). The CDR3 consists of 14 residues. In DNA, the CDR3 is TGTGCCAGCAGCCGGGACAGGGAGGTAAATGAAGCTTTCTTT. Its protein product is CASSRDREVNEAFF.

In nucleotides, the CDR3 is TGTGCCAGCTCACCACGCTCCGTGAGGGCCGGGGAGCTGTTTTTT. Translated, it gives CASSPRSVRAGELFF. The rearrangement links TRBV18 to TRBJ2-2; a weak D match, TRBD2 (5 bases). The CDR3 length is 15 residues. Germline V gene data show CDR1 as KGHSH and CDR2 as LQKENI. V lost 1 base and J lost 6, with 12 bases in between.

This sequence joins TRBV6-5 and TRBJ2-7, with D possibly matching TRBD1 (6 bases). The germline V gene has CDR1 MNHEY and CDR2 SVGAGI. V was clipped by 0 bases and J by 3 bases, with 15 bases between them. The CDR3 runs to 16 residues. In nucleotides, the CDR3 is TGTGCCAGCAGTTACTCTTCAGGGGTAACGTTCTACGAGCAGTACTTC. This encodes CASSYSSGVTFYEQYF.

The CDR3 region is CASSAPSGGYNEQFF. For the CDR3, the DNA is TGTGCCAGCAGCGCCCCGAGCGGGGGCTACAATGAGCAGTTCTTC. V and J are TRBV7-2 and TRBJ2-1, with TRBD2 matching 8 bases. V lost 5 bases and J lost 3; bases outside the gene matches: 6. Germline V lookup: CDR1 SGHTA, CDR2 FQGNSA. This CDR3 comprises 15 residues.

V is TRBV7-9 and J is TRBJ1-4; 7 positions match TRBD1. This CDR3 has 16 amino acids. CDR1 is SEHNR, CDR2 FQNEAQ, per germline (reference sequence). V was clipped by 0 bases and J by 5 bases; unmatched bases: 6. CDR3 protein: CASSLALGQQNEKLFF. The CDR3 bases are TGTGCCAGCAGCTTAGCGCTGGGACAGCAGAATGAAAAACTGTTTTTT.

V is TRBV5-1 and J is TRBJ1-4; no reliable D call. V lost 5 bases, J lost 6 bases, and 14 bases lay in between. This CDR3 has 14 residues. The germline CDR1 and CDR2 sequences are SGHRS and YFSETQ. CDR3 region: CASRSGRADEKLFF. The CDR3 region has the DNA TGCGCCAGCAGGTCGGGGAGGGCTGATGAAAAACTGTTTTTT.

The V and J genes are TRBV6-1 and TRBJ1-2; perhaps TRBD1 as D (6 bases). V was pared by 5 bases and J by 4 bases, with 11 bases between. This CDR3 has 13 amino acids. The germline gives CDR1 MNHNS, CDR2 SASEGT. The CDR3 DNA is TGTGCCAGCAGTACTACGACAGGCTATGGCTACACCTTC. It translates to CASSTTTGYGYTF.

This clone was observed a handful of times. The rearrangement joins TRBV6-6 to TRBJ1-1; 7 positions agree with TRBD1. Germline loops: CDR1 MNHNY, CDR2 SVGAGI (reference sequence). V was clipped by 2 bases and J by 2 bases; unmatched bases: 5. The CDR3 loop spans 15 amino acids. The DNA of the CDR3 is TGTGCCAGCAGTTACGGGACAGAGATTAACACTGAAGCTTTCTTT. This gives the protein CASSYGTEINTEAFF.

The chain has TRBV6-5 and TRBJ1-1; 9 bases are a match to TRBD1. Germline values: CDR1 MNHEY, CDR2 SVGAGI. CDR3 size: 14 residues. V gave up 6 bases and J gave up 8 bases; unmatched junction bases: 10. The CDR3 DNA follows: TGTGCCAGCAGCCTCGGGACAGGGATGGGGGAAGCTTTCTTT. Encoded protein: CASSLGTGMGEAFF.

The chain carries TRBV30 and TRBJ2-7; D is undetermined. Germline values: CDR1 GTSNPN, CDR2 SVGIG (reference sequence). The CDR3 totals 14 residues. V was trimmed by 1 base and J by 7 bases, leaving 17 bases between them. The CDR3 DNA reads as TGTGCCTGGAGTGGTGACGGAATACCTAGGGAGCAGTACTTC. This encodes CAWSGDGIPREQYF.